Shown below are 23 T cell receptor beta chains from a single sample sequenced in a study of vaccination and CD4 T cells after COVID-19 (dated by TCRdb to between 2021 and 2024). The library was prepared using PCR. The sequencing machine was an Illumina iSeq 100. TCR sequencing of DNA from cultured CD4+ T cells used the Oncomine TCR Beta short-read assay at the Johns Hopkins FTIC core. TCRdb reprocessing: public reads trimmed at Q25 with fastp, clones called with MiXCR, in-frame beta chains kept. Merged by CDR3 protein, the rows form single entries marked with the most common genes and DNA. For this sample the table gives 9,000 to 15,000 distinct CDR3 sequences, of which roughly 46% were detected only once. The top ten constitute 6.5% to 8% of the sample. Which antigens these TCRs recognize remains unknown. Per the publication, the treatment or condition label means: roughly ten-day PBMC culture with coronavirus spike peptide pools or control peptides (ViraFEST assay).

The sequenced sample was CD4+ T cells from blood, cultured in vitro. The receptors were sampled from a human donor who had recovered from COVID-19.

The chain is built from TRBV10-2 and TRBJ1-5; D is ambiguous. Germline V gene data show CDR1 as WSHSY and CDR2 as SAAADI. This CDR3 has 14 amino acids. Trimming stripped 2 bases from V and 0 bases from J, with 5 bases between. The CDR3 DNA sequence: TGCGCCAGCAGTGAGACAAATAGCAATCAGCCCCAGCATTTT. Its translation is CASSETNSNQPQHF.

This clonotype turned up a few times. The J gene is TRBJ2-5, the V gene TRBV9; a possible D gene is TRBD2 (7 bases). Trimming cost V 3 bases and J 4 bases, with 16 bases left between them. CDR3 length: 15 residues. Germline assignment: CDR1 SGDLS and CDR2 YYNGEE. The CDR3 loop reads CASSAGGLVGETQYF. The DNA for the CDR3 is TGTGCCAGCAGCGCCGGGGGGCTAGTTGGAGAGACCCAGTACTTC.

V gene TRBV10-3 combines with J gene TRBJ1-1; D is ambiguous. From germline, CDR1 is ENHRY and CDR2 SYGVKD. The CDR3 is 15 amino acids. V was shortened by 0 bases and J by 4 bases, with 12 bases between the two germline ends. The CDR3 region has the DNA TGTGCCATCAGTGAGTCGTCCGGAGCGGGCACTGAAGCTTTCTTT. It encodes CAISESSGAGTEAFF.

The V and J genes are TRBV19 and TRBJ2-5; no firm D call. Germline lookup yields CDR1 LNHDA and CDR2 SQIVND (reference sequence). The CDR3 runs 13 residues. V lost 7 bases, J lost 5 bases, and 14 bases lay in between. The CDR3 loop reads CASKSFAEETQYF. The DNA for the CDR3 is TGTGCCAGTAAGTCCTTCGCCGAGGAGACCCAGTACTTC.

This clonotype counts as medium-sized. This chain links TRBV2 with TRBJ1-1; D is unresolved. The germline V gene has CDR1 SNHLY and CDR2 FYNNEI. The CDR3 is 12 residues long. The germline V and J ends were trimmed by 0 bases and 5 bases, with 4 bases remaining between them. This CDR3 is CASSEARTEAFF. CDR3 DNA sequence: TGTGCCAGCAGTGAAGCTCGGACTGAAGCTTTCTTT.

The chain uses TRBV6-1 and TRBJ1-2; unclear D gene. Trimming took off 7 bases at V and 4 bases at J, with 13 bases between the two ends. Germline lookup yields CDR1 MNHNS and CDR2 SASEGT. CDR3 length: 13 residues. CDR3 DNA: TGTGCCAGCATTCGTGGGGAGGGCTATGGCTACACCTTC. It yields the protein CASIRGEGYGYTF.

This chain uses TRBV19 with TRBJ1-2; no reliable D call. Trimming took 5 bases from V and 4 from J, leaving 17 bases between them. The CDR3 has 15 residues. The germline CDR1 and CDR2 sequences are LNHDA and SQIVND (reference sequence). CDR3 residues: CASSVPFGSLYGYTF. CDR3 sequence (DNA): TGTGCCAGTAGTGTCCCATTTGGGTCCCTCTATGGCTACACCTTC. Full variable domain (outside the CDR3, taken from reference TRBV19 and TRBJ1-2): DGGITQSPKYLFRKEGQNVTLSCEQNLNHDAMYWYRQDPGQGLRLIYYSQIVNDFQKGDIAEGYSVSREKKESFPLTVTSAQKNPTAFYLCASSVPFGSLYGYTFGSGTRLTVV.

This clonotype was picked up a small number of times. The rearrangement uses TRBV24-1 and TRBJ2-2, with 11 nucleotides matching TRBD2. CDR1 is KGHDR and CDR2 is SFDVKD in the germline V gene. CDR3 size: 16 residues. J gave up 3 bases and V 1 base, and 0 bases lay outside the gene matches. CDR3 nucleotides: TGTGCCACCAGTGATTTACTAGCGGGGGACACCGGGGAGCTGTTTTTT. Protein: CATSDLLAGDTGELFF.

In nucleotides, the CDR3 is TGTGCCACCAGGACTAGCGGGAAGGGGGATGAGCAGTTCTTC. Encoded protein: CATRTSGKGDEQFF. The rearrangement joins TRBV24-1 to TRBJ2-1, with TRBD2 identical over 11 bases. Per the germline V gene, CDR1 is KGHDR and CDR2 is SFDVKD. Trimming cost V 7 bases and J 8 bases; bases outside gene matches: 6. CDR3 length: 14 residues.

This clonotype turned up a few times. This rearrangement joins TRBV20-1 to TRBJ2-1; the D is unclear. The CDR3 is made up of 13 amino acids. The germline V gene has CDR1 DFQATT and CDR2 SNEGSKA (reference sequence). V was shortened by 1 base and J by 10 bases, with 14 bases between the two germline ends. CDR3 protein: CSARGHTHEEQFF. The CDR3 DNA is TGCAGTGCTAGAGGTCACACTCACGAGGAGCAGTTCTTC.

This clonotype was observed a handful of times. The CDR3 region has the DNA TGTGCCAGCAGCGTAGGGGGTAATAGCAATCAGCCCCAGCATTTT. Amino acids: CASSVGGNSNQPQHF. The V gene is TRBV9, the J gene TRBJ1-5; unclear D gene. Germline assignment: CDR1 SGDLS and CDR2 YYNGEE. V lost 0 bases to trimming and J lost 0 bases, with 7 bases between them. The CDR3 extends over 15 amino acids. Complete variable domain (other parts from reference TRBV9 and TRBJ1-5): DSGVTQTPKHLITATGQRVTLRCSPRSGDLSVYWYQQSLDQGLQFLIQYYNGEERAKGNILERFSAQQFPDLHSELNLSSLELGDSALYFCASSVGGNSNQPQHFGDGTRLSIL.

The chain has TRBV5-1 and TRBJ1-2; 9 bases agree with TRBD1. The CDR3 contains 15 residues. Germline lookup yields CDR1 SGHRS and CDR2 YFSETQ. With 4 bases clipped from V and 6 bases from J, the junction kept 10 bases outside the gene matches. The CDR3 bases are TGCGCCAGCAGCCTACGACAGGGGGAATTTGATGGCTACACCTTC. It yields the protein CASSLRQGEFDGYTF. The full variable domain, its missing parts supplied by reference TRBV5-1 and TRBJ1-2, is KAGVTQTPRYLIKTRGQQVTLSCSPISGHRSVSWYQQTPGQGLQFLFEYFSETQRNKGNFPGRFSGRQFSNSRSEMNVSTLELGDSALYLCASSLRQGEFDGYTFGSGTRLTVV.

The chain is built from TRBV10-1 and TRBJ1-5; D is ambiguous. Trimming left V 3 bases short and J 0 bases short, with 6 bases between. Germline V lookup: CDR1 WNHNN, CDR2 SYGVQD (reference sequence). This CDR3 region has 14 residues. DNA for the CDR3: TGCGCCAGCAGTGACAGCTATAGCAATCAGCCCCAGCATTTT. This encodes CASSDSYSNQPQHF.

J is TRBJ1-1 and V is TRBV5-4, with 7 bases aligning to TRBD1. Germline V gene sequence: CDR1 SGHNT, CDR2 YYREEE (reference sequence). The CDR3 sequence is 19 residues long. The V and J ends lost 4 bases and 0 bases, in that order; junction bases with no gene match: 18. Here the CDR3 DNA reads TGTGCCAGCAGCACCCCCCGGGGGACAGCGGGAAACCTGAACACTGAAGCTTTCTTT. Translating gives CASSTPRGTAGNLNTEAFF.

The chain uses TRBV28 and TRBJ1-2; 10 nucleotides agree with TRBD1. The CDR3 totals 16 residues. Trimming took 3 bases from V and 6 from J; bases not matched to a gene: 10. CDR1 and CDR2 (germline): MDHEN, SYDVKM. CDR3 loop: CASSLEMGQGRNGYTF. CDR3 coding DNA: TGTGCCAGCAGTTTGGAGATGGGACAGGGGAGGAATGGCTACACCTTC.

This clonotype has a handful of counts. The rearrangement links TRBV11-2 to TRBJ1-2; perhaps TRBD1 as D (5 bases). Germline CDR1 SGHAT, CDR2 FQNNGV. V was shortened by 0 bases and J by 0 bases, with 8 bases between the two germline ends. This CDR3 region has 15 residues. The CDR3 sequence: CASSLDRASNYGYTF. In DNA form, the CDR3 reads TGTGCCAGCAGCTTAGACAGGGCTTCTAACTATGGCTACACCTTC.

This clonotype occurred a few times. The genes are TRBV20-1 and TRBJ1-5, with D tentatively TRBD1 (6 bases). The CDR3 is 16 residues long. Germline V gives CDR1 DFQATT, CDR2 SNEGSKA (reference sequence). The V end lost 2 bases, the J end lost 0 bases, and 14 bases lay between the germline ends. Here the CDR3 DNA reads TGCAGTGCTAGAAAGACAGGTTGGGGTAGCAATCAGCCCCAGCATTTT. Amino acids: CSARKTGWGSNQPQHF.

This clonotype was detected only a few times. The chain couples TRBV21-1 to TRBJ2-7; TRBD2 reflects the table's D call only, with no check against the DNA. TRBV21-1 is a recognized pseudogene. CDR3 length: 16 amino acids. CDR3 DNA: TGTGCCAGCAGCAAAAAGGTTACCTCGGCCCTCTACGAGCAGTACTTC. This encodes CASSKKVTSALYEQYF.

Regarding this clonotype: The germline gene is not matched at one end of the junction; a read error may be the cause. The V and J genes are TRBV7-2 and TRBJ1-2; maybe TRBD1 (5 bases). The CDR3 length is 14 residues. The V gene's germline CDR1 is SGHTA and CDR2 FQGNSA. The CDR3 sequence: CVSSFLDSGYGYTF. In nucleotides, the CDR3 is TGTGTCAGCAGCTTCCTCGACAGCGGCTATGGCTACACCTTC.

This clonotype was counted between two and nine times. The chain combines TRBV19 with TRBJ2-5; the match to TRBD2 covers 10 bases. Unmatched junction bases numbered 8, after V lost 5 bases and J lost 5 bases. This CDR3 comprises 15 residues. The germline V gene encodes CDR1 LNHDA and CDR2 SQIVND (reference sequence). The CDR3 is CASSPPGLASETQYF. DNA of the CDR3: TGTGCCAGTAGTCCGCCGGGACTAGCGTCGGAGACCCAGTACTTC.

The V and J genes are TRBV30 and TRBJ1-5; no clear D gene. The V gene lost 2 bases and the J gene lost 4 bases, with 9 bases spanning the gap. The CDR3 has 13 residues. Germline-derived CDR1 and CDR2 are GTSNPN and SVGIG (reference sequence). In DNA, the CDR3 is TGTGCCTGGAGTAGGGAGGAGAATCAGCCCCAGCATTTT. Its translation: CAWSREENQPQHF.

The chain uses TRBV6-5 and TRBJ2-5; D may be TRBD1 (6 bases). The CDR3 spans 16 residues. The V gene lost 4 bases and the J gene lost 5 bases, with 20 bases spanning the gap. Germline lookup yields CDR1 MNHEY and CDR2 SVGAGI. The CDR3 sequence is CASSSGAGFTTETQYF. The CDR3 DNA follows: TGTGCCAGCAGTTCAGGGGCAGGGTTTACGACTGAGACCCAGTACTTC.

This clonotype was seen only a few times. CDR3 amino acids: CASSYVPGPGANVLTF. The CDR3 region has the DNA TGTGCCAGCAGTTACGTTCCTGGCCCTGGGGCCAACGTCCTGACTTTC. This chain uses TRBV6-2 or TRBV6-3 with TRBJ2-6; D remains ambiguous. With 2 bases removed from V and 2 bases from J, the gap between germline ends came to 10 bases. The length of the CDR3 is 16 residues. Germline CDR1 reads MNHEY; CDR2 reads SVGEGT.